This T cell receptor (beta chain) was recorded in a study of Graves' ophthalmopathy and Graves' hyperthyroidism. Study observations and caveats: Most expanded clonotypes in thyroid above 0.001 frequency also showed up in blood.

The TCR beta CDR3 regions underwent amplification from RNA transcripts. Second-round multiplex PCR followed a first-round RT-PCR using HTBI primers. TCRdb re-derived calls from the multiplex PCR reads in MiXCR, one entry per CDR3 protein. The sample lists 400,000 to 500,000 distinct CDR3 sequences; under 25% were seen once. At least ten counts were recorded for this clonotype. Antigen: not known. The sample comprised peripheral blood. This TCR came from a woman aged 18 to 35 with stable Graves' hyperthyroidism.

The CDR3 nucleotides are TGTGCCAGCAGTTTCCGGGAGAACACTGAAGCTTTCTTT. Translated: CASSFRENTEAFF. This chain uses TRBV12-3 or TRBV12-4 with TRBJ1-1; D is unresolved. The CDR3 covers 13 residues. V was trimmed by 3 bases and J by 1 base, leaving 6 bases between them.